The rows below give T cell receptor beta chains drawn from one sample of a study of T cells after yellow fever vaccination. TCRdb re-derived calls from the 5' RACE reads in MiXCR, one entry per CDR3 protein. The sample yields under 350,000 distinct CDR3 sequences, over 3.5% seen once. The starting material was PBMCs, obtained 5 days after the yellow fever booster vaccination. These receptors all stem from a man younger than 30 who received the YFV17D yellow fever vaccine. Both conserved end residues are trimmed from each CDR3. The D gene is left open where the match is weak.

j_call: TRBJ1-1; d_call: NA; v_call: TRBV12-3/TRBV12-4; cdr3_aa: ASTHRTEAF
j_call: TRBJ2-7; d_call: NA; v_call: TRBV7-6; cdr3_aa: ASSPRTIPSSYEQY
j_call: TRBJ2-1; d_call: NA; v_call: TRBV5-1; cdr3_aa: ASSFERVDALIGEQF
j_call: TRBJ1-2; d_call: TRBD1; v_call: TRBV7-9; cdr3_aa: ASSRTSGQGFKGYT
j_call: TRBJ2-5; d_call: TRBD2; v_call: TRBV4-1; cdr3_aa: ASSQDRERATSETETQY
j_call: TRBJ2-3; d_call: NA; v_call: TRBV4-3; cdr3_aa: ASSRTDSGDTQY
j_call: TRBJ2-1; d_call: TRBD2; v_call: TRBV5-4; cdr3_aa: ASSLGSGAPQF
j_call: TRBJ2-5; d_call: NA; v_call: TRBV18; cdr3_aa: ASSPQAGRDDQETQY
j_call: TRBJ1-1; d_call: NA; v_call: TRBV5-1; cdr3_aa: ASSLGGAPNTEAF
j_call: TRBJ2-4; d_call: TRBD2; v_call: TRBV9; cdr3_aa: ASSVEFGAGDIQY
j_call: TRBJ2-3; d_call: TRBD2; v_call: TRBV5-5; cdr3_aa: ASSTQGTSGGAMVYTQY
j_call: TRBJ1-2; d_call: NA; v_call: TRBV5-1; cdr3_aa: ASSLGTSTNYGYT